Reported below is one TCR beta chain. Antigen specificity is unknown. The data were produced by immunoSEQ multiplex PCR, yet TCRdb's version contains in-frame clones alone and is incomplete. The table shows tens of thousands of clones, with approximately 84% occurring only once. CDR1 is SNHLY, CDR2 FYNNEI, per germline. V shed 2 bases and J 1 base; nucleotides not matched to a gene: 7. The CDR3 is 16 residues long. This specimen belongs to a study of graft-versus-host responses after intestinal transplantation. This receptor was taken from a human donor who was the organ donor for an intestinal transplant. The material sequenced was unstimulated CD4+ T cells sorted from spleen or lymph node cells, taken before transplant. The rearrangement links TRBV2 to TRBJ2-7; 8 bases are a match to TRBD2. This chain's CDR3 is CASSERWLAGSYEQYF. The CDR3 coding sequence is TGTGCCAGCAGTGAACGTTGGCTAGCGGGTTCCTACGAGCAGTACTTC.